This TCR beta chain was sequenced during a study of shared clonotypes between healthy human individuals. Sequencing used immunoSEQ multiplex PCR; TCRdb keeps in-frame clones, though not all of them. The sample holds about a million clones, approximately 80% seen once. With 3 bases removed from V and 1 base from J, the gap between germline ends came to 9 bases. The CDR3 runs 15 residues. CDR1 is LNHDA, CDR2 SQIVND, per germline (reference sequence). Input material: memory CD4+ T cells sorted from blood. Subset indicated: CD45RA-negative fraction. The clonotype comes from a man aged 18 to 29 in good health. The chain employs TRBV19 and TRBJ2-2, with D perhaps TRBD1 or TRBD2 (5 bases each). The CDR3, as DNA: TGTGCCAGTAGTATTCGGGACGGGAACACCGGGGAGCTGTTTTTT. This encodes CASSIRDGNTGELFF.